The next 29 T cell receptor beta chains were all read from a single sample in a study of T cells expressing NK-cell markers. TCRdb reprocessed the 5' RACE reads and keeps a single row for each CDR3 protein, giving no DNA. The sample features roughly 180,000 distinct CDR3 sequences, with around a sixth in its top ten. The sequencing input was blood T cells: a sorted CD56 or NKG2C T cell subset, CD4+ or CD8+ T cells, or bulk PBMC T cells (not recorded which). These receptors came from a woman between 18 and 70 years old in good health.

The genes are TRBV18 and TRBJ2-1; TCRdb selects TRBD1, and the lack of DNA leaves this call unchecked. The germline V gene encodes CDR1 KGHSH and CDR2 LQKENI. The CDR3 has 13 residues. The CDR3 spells CASSSQDGNEQFF.

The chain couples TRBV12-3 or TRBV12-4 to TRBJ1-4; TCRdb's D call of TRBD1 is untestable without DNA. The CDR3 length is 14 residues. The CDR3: CASTDDSYNEKLFF.

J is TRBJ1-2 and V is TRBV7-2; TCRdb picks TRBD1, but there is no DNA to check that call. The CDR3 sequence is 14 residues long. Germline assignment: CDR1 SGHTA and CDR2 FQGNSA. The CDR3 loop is CASHPLGGARGYTF.

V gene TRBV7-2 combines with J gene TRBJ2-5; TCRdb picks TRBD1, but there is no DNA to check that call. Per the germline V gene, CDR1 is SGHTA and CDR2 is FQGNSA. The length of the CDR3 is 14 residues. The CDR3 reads CASSLGGTQGTQYF. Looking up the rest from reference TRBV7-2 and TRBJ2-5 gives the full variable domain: GAGVSQSPSNKVTEKGKDVELRCDPISGHTALYWYRQSLGQGLEFLIYFQGNSAPDKSGLPSDRFSAERTGGSVSTLTIQRTQQEDSAVYLCASSLGGTQGTQYFGPGTRLLVL.

Here the CDR3 reads CASSFGGYMNTEAFF. The V and J genes are TRBV12-3 or TRBV12-4 and TRBJ1-1; the D call of TRBD1 rests on TCRdb alone, since no DNA is present to check it. CDR3 length: 15 amino acids.

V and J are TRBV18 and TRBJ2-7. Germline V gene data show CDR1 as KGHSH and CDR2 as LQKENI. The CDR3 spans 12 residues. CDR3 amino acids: CASSALNYEQYF.

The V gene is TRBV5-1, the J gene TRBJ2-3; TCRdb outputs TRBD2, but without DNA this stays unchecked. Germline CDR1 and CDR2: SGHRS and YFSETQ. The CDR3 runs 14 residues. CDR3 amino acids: CASMGVAGADTQYF.

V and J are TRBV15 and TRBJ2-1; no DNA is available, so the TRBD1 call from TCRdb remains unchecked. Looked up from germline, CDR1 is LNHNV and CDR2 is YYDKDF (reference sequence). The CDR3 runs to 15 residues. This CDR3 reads CATSRVRDRTNEQFF.

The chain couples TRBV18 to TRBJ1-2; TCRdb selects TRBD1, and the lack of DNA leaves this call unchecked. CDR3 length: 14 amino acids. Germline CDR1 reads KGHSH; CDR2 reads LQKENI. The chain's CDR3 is CASSETGGGYGYTF.

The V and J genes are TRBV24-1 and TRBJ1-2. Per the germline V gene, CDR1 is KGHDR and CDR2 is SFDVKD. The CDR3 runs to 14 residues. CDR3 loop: CATSDSPVTYGYTF.

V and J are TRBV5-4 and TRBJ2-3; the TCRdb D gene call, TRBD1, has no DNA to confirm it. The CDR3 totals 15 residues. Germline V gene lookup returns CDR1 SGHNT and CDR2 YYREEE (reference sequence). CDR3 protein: CASSLAAGSTDTQYF.

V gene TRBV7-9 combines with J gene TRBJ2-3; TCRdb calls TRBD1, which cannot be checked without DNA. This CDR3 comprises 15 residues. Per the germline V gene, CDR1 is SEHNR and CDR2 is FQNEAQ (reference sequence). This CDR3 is CASSSSRTGGDTQYF. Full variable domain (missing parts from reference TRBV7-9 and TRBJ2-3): DTGVSQNPRHKITKRGQNVTFRCDPISEHNRLYWYRQTLGQGPEFLTYFQNEAQLEKSRLLSDRFSAERPKGSFSTLEIQRTEQGDSAMYLCASSSSRTGGDTQYFGPGTRLTVL.

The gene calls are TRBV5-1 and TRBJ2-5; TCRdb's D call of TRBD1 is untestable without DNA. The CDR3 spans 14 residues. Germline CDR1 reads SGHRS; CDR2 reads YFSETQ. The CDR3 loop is CASSLTGLQETQYF.

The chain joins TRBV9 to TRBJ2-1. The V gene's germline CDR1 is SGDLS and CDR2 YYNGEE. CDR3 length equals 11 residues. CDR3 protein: CASSVVDEQFF.

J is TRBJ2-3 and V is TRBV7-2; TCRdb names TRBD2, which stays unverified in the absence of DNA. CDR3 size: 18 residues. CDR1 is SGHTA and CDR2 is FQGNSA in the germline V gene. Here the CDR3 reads CASSLGLAGGYGTDTQYF. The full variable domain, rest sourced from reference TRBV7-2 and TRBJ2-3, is GAGVSQSPSNKVTEKGKDVELRCDPISGHTALYWYRQSLGQGLEFLIYFQGNSAPDKSGLPSDRFSAERTGGSVSTLTIQRTQQEDSAVYLCASSLGLAGGYGTDTQYFGPGTRLTVL.

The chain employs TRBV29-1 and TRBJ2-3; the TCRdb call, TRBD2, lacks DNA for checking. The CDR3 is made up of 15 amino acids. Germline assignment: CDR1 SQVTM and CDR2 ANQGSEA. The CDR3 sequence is CSGRETARVADTQYF.

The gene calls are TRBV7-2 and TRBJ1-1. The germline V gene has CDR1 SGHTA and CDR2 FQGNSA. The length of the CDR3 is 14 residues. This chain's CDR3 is CASSPRGFDTEAFF.

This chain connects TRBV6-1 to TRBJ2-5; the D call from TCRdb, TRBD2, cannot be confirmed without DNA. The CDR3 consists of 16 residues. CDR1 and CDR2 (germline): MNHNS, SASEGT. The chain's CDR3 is CASSVGLAGGPGTQYF.

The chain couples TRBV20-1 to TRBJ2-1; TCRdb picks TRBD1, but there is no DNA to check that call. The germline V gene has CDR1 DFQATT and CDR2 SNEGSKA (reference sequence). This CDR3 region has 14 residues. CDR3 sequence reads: CSANIGRVYNEQFF.

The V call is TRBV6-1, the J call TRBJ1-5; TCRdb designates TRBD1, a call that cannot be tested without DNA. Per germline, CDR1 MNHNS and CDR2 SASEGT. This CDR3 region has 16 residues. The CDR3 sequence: CASRRVGTGFFQPQHF.

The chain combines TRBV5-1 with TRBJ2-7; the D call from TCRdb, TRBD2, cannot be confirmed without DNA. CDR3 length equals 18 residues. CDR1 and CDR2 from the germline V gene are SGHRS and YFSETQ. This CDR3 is CASSLAWRLAGVAYEQYF.

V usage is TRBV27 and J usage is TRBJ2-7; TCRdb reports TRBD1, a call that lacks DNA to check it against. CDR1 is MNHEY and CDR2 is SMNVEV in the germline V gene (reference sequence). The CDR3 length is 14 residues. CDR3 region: CASSFRERGYEQYF.

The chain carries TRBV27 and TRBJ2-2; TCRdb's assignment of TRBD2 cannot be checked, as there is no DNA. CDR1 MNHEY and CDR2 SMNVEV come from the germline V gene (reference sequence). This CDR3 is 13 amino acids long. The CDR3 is CASSGRASGELFF.

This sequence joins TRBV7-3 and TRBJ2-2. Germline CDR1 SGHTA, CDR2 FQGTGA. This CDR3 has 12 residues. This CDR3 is CASSPVSGELFF.

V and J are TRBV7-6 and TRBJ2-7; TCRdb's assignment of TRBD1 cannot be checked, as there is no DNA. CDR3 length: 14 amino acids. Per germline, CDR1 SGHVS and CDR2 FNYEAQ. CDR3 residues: CASSLGTGGLEQYF.

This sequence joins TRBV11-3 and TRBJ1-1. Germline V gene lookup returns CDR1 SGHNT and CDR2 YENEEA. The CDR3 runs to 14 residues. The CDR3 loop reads CASSTRTENTEAFF.

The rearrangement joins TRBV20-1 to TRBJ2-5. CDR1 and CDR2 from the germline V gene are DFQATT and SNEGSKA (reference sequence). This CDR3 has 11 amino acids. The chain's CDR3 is CSAEPRETQYF.

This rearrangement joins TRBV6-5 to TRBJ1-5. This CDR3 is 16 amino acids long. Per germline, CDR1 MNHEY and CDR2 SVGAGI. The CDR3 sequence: CASSPRRGGVDQPQHF.

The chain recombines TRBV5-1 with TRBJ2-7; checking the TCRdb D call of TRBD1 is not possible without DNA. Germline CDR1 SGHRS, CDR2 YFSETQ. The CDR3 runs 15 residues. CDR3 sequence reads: CASSLNGGRRYEQYF.